This T cell receptor beta chain was documented in a study of post-analysis software for immune sequencing data. In germline, CDR1 is MNHNY, CDR2 SVGAGI (reference sequence). CDR3 length: 14 residues. Study-wide results and caveats: Comparison of patients with controls showed about 5 TRBV segments more frequent in patients, TRBV5-6, TRBV5-1 and TRBV20-1 among them. Normalized Chao1 diversity in multiple sclerosis patients fell significantly below that of controls. Co-batched samples clustered tightly together by F measure.

On this clonotype itself: Its target is not known. One end of the junction is discordant with germline, which a read error may explain.

Unique molecular identifiers were present in the TCR beta cDNA libraries. The authors obtained 500,000 or so cDNA molecules from about 0.94 to 9.7 million T cells. From the PCR reads, TCRdb called clonotypes with MiXCR, one entry per CDR3 protein. The profile covers hundreds of thousands of distinct CDR3 sequences, with around 53% appearing a single time and about 4.8% taken by the ten largest. The sample taken for sequencing was blood. The sequence was collected from a girl under 18 with multiple sclerosis. The gene calls are TRBV6-6 and TRBJ2-7, with 7 bases identical to TRBD1. Written as DNA, the CDR3 is TGTGCCAACAGTTACTGGGACAGCTCCTACGAGCAGTACTTC. It specifies CANSYWDSSYEQYF.